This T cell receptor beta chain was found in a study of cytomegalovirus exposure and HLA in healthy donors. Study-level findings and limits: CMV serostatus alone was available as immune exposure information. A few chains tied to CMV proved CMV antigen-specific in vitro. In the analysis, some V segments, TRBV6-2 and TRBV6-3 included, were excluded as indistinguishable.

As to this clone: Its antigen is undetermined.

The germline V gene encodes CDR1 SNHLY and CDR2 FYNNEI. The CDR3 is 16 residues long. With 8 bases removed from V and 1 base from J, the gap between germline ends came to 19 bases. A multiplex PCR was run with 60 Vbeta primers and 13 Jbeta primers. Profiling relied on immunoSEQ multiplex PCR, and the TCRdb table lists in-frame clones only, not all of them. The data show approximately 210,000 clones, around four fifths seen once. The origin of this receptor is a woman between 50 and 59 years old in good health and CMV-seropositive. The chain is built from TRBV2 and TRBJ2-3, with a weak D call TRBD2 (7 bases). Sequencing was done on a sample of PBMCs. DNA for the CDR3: TGTGCCAGCCTCAATCCGGGGGGCATTGGCACAGATACGCAGTATTTT. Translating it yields CASLNPGGIGTDTQYF.